The rows below give T cell receptor beta chains drawn from one sample of a study of beta chain features in type 1 diabetes. Data came from immunoSEQ multiplex PCR; TCRdb stores just in-frame clones and leaves some out. The sample has 400,000 to 500,000 clones, approximately 15% seen once; the top ten hold 0.035% to 0.045%. Sequenced: naive CD4+ T cells from blood. These receptor sequences come from a man aged 25 to 40 in good health. Both conserved end residues are part of each CDR3. A D gene is named only where the DNA matches it firmly. Rows may omit the clone size; those that give it use once, few, many or a size class.

TRBJ1-6,TRBV2,NA,NA,CASRGVRGSSPLHF,TGTGCCAGCAGGGGAGTCAGGGGCAGTTCACCCCTCCACTTT
TRBJ2-3,TRBV27,NA,NA,CASSLTLGADTQYF,TGTGCCAGCAGTCTGACTCTTGGGGCAGATACGCAGTATTTT
TRBJ1-1,TRBV9,NA,NA,CASSSPSDGHTEAFF,TGTGCCAGCAGCTCTCCCTCGGACGGTCACACTGAAGCTTTCTTT
TRBJ1-5,TRBV6-5,TRBD1,NA,CASSYIDRGNQPQHF,TGTGCCAGCAGTTACATCGACAGGGGTAATCAGCCCCAGCATTTT
TRBJ1-2,TRBV30,NA,NA,CAWSPGTSFYGYTF,TGTGCCTGGAGTCCGGGGACATCCTTCTATGGCTACACCTTC
TRBJ1-1,TRBV10-3,NA,few,CAIRRDMNTEAFF,TGTGCCATCAGGAGGGACATGAACACTGAAGCTTTCTTT
TRBJ2-5,TRBV5-4,NA,once,CASSLSGGPQETQYF,TGTGCCAGCAGCTTGTCGGGGGGCCCCCAAGAGACCCAGTACTTC
TRBJ2-5,TRBV9,TRBD1,NA,CASSVGQGAGQETQYF,TGTGCCAGCAGCGTTGGACAGGGGGCCGGCCAAGAGACCCAGTACTTC
TRBJ1-2,TRBV10-3,TRBD1,few,CAISRDSYYGYTF,TGTGCCATCAGCCGGGACAGCTACTATGGCTACACCTTC
TRBJ2-3,TRBV13,NA,few,CASSPGTFEPDPDTQYF,TGTGCCAGCAGCCCAGGGACTTTCGAACCCGACCCAGATACGCAGTATTTT
TRBJ1-4,TRBV29-1,NA,NA,CSALDNEKLFF,TGCAGCGCCCTTGATAATGAAAAACTGTTTTTT
TRBJ2-3,TRBV30,TRBD2,few,CAWSLAGGTDTQYF,TGTGCCTGGAGCTTAGCGGGAGGGACAGATACGCAGTATTTT
TRBJ1-1,TRBV19,NA,NA,CASRNKGRTEAFF,TGTGCCAGTAGGAACAAGGGTAGGACTGAAGCTTTCTTT
TRBJ2-2,TRBV27,NA,NA,CASSPRRDTGELFF,TGTGCCAGCAGTCCTAGACGGGACACCGGGGAGCTGTTTTTT
TRBJ2-2,TRBV4-3,TRBD2,few,CASSQGGGSTGELFF,TGCGCCAGCAGCCAAGGTGGCGGGAGTACCGGGGAGCTGTTTTTT
TRBJ1-1,TRBV4-3,NA,NA,CASSQPDTEAFF,TGCGCCAGCAGCCAACCGGACACTGAAGCTTTCTTT
TRBJ2-5,TRBV6-1,TRBD2,few,CASSVLKREGLGQETQYF,TGTGCCAGCAGTGTGCTCAAGCGGGAGGGCCTGGGTCAAGAGACCCAGTACTTC
TRBJ2-6,TRBV7-2,NA,few,CASSRYSGANVLTF,TGTGCCAGCAGCCGATACTCTGGGGCCAACGTCCTGACTTTC
TRBJ1-2,TRBV14,NA,few,CASSQTGGRVPYGYTF,TGTGCCAGCAGCCAAACCGGGGGCAGGGTCCCCTATGGCTACACCTTC
TRBJ2-1,TRBV30,NA,NA,CAWSTAPEQFF,TGTGCCTGGAGTACGGCCCCAGAGCAGTTCTTC
TRBJ2-5,TRBV7-9,TRBD2,NA,CASSLALAGGPETQYF,TGTGCCAGCAGCTTGGCGCTAGCGGGAGGGCCGGAGACCCAGTACTTC
TRBJ2-3,TRBV7-2,TRBD2,many,CASSFGTSSTDTQYF,TGTGCCAGCAGCTTCGGGACTAGCAGCACAGATACGCAGTATTTT
TRBJ1-2,TRBV5-4,NA,few,CASSSYGSDSYGYTF,TGTGCCAGCAGCTCCTATGGGTCCGACAGCTATGGCTACACCTTC
TRBJ2-5,TRBV4-1,NA,few,CASSQEGRDQETQYF,TGCGCCAGCAGCCAAGAGGGCAGGGACCAAGAGACCCAGTACTTC
TRBJ1-1,TRBV30,TRBD1,few,CAWRTGKHTEAFF,TGTGCCTGGAGGACAGGGAAGCACACTGAAGCTTTCTTT
TRBJ2-4,TRBV18,NA,NA,CASSLQGLAKNIQYF,TGTGCCAGCTCACTACAGGGACTAGCCAAAAACATTCAGTACTTC